This TCR beta chain was sequenced during a study of shared clonotypes between healthy human individuals. The repertoire was sequenced with immunoSEQ multiplex PCR; TCRdb's copy has only in-frame clones and lacks some. The sample includes about 600,000 clones, 95% to 98% of them seen just once. V was cut by 7 bases and J by 7 bases, with 13 bases left in between. From germline, CDR1 is SGHAT and CDR2 FQNNGV. This CDR3 region has 13 residues. This sequence joins TRBV11-2 and TRBJ2-2, with TRBD2 as a possible D gene (6 bases). The specimen was naive CD4+ T cells sorted from blood. Subset indicated: CD45RA+ positively selected. The sequence came from a woman aged 25-40 years in good health. Here the CDR3 reads CASTGGFGGELFF. The CDR3 DNA sequence: TGTGCCAGCACCGGAGGGTTTGGCGGGGAGCTGTTTTTT.